This T cell receptor beta chain appears in the sequencing data of a study of blood T cell repertoires in COVID-19. The authors' processing: Reference gene primer amplification gave estimated nucleated cell counts. Sequenced by immunoSEQ multiplex PCR; TCRdb stores in-frame clones only, minus some. V and J calls and clone size are copied from that table; D and trimming were computed from the DNA. This table has a few hundred thousand clones, over 75% appearing once. The receptor was derived from a man aged 18 to 35 who had recovered from COVID-19. Sequenced input: PBMCs or T cells enriched from blood (not recorded which).

CDR3 loop: CASSPGTGHLTDTQYF. The CDR3 DNA follows: TGCGCCAGCAGCCCCGGGACAGGGCATCTCACAGATACGCAGTATTTT. V usage is TRBV5-1 and J usage is TRBJ2-3; 9 bases match TRBD1. Looked up from germline, CDR1 is SGHRS and CDR2 is YFSETQ. CDR3 length equals 16 residues. After removal of 4 bases from V and 2 bases from J, the junction contained 8 bases not matched to a gene. The full variable domain, in which reference TRBV5-1 and TRBJ2-3 provide the parts outside the CDR3, is KAGVTQTPRYLIKTRGQQVTLSCSPISGHRSVSWYQQTPGQGLQFLFEYFSETQRNKGNFPGRFSGRQFSNSRSEMNVSTLELGDSALYLCASSPGTGHLTDTQYFGPGTRLTVL.